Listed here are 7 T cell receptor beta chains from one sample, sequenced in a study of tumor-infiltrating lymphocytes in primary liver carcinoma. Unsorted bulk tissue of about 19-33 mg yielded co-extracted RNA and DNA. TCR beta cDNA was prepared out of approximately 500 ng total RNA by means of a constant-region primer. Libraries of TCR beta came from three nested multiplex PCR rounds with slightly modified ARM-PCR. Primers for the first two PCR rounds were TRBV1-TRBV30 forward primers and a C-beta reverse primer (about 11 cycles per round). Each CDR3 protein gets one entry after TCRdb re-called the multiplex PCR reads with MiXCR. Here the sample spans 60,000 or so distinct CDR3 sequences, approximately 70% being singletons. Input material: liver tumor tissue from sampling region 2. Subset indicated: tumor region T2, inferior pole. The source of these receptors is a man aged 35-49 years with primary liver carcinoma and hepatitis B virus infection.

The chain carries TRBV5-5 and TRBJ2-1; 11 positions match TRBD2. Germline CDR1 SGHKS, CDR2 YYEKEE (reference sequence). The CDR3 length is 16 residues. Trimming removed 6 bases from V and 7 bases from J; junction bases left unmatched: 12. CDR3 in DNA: TGTGCCAGCAACTATCAGACTAGCGGGACATATAATGAGCAGTTCTTC. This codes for CASNYQTSGTYNEQFF.

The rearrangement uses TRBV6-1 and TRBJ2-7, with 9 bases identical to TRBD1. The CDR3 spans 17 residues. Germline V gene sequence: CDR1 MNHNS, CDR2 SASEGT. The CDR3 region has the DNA TGTGTCAGTGCACAGGGGGCGCAGAGGGCCTTGCCCTACGAGCAGTACTTC. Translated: CVSAQGAQRALPYEQYF.

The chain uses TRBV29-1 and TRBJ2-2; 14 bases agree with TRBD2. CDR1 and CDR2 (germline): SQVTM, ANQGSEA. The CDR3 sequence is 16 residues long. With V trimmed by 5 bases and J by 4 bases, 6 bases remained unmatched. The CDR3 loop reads CSVNGLAGGTTGELFF. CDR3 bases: TGCAGCGTTAATGGACTAGCGGGAGGTACCACCGGGGAGCTGTTTTTT.

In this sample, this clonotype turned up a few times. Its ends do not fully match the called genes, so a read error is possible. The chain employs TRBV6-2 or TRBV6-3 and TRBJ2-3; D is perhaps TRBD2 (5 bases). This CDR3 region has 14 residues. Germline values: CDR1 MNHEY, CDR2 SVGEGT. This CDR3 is CASRLDDYTDMQYF. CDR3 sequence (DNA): TGTGCCAGTAGGTTAGATGACTACACAGATATGCAGTATTTT.

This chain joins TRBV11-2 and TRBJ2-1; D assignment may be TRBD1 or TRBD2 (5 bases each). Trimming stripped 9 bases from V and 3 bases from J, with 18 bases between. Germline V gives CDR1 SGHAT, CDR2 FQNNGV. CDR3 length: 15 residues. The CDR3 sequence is CASSPGASNYNEQFF. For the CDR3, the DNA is TGTGCCAGTAGCCCCGGGGCCAGCAACTACAATGAGCAGTTCTTC.

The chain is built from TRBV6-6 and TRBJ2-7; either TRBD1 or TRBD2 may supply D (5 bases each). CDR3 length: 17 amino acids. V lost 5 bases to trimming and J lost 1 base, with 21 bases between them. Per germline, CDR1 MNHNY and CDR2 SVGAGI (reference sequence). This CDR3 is CASSPAGTTPQSYEQYF. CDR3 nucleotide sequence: TGTGCCAGCAGTCCCGCCGGGACCACGCCCCAGTCCTACGAGCAGTACTTC.

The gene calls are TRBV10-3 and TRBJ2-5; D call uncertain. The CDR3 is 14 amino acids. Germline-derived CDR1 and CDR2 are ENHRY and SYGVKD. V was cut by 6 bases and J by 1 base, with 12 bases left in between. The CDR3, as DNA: TGTGCCATCAGCCCCGTAAGGGTCCAAGAGACCCAGTACTTC. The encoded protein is CAISPVRVQETQYF.